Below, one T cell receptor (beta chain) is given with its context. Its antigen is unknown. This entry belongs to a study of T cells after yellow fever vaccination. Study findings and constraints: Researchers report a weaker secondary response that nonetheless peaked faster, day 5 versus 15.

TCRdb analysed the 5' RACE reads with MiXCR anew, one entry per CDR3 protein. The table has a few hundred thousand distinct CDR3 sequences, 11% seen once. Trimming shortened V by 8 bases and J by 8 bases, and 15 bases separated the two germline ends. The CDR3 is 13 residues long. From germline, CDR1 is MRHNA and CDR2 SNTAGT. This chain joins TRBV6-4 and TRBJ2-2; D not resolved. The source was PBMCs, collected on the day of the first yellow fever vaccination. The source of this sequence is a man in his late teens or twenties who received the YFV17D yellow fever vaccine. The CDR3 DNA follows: TGTGCCAGCCGCAGGCCACTAACTGGGGAGCTGTTTTTT. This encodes CASRRPLTGELFF.